This record concerns one TCR beta chain sequence. The entry originates in a study of cytomegalovirus exposure and HLA in healthy donors. The V end lost 1 base, the J end lost 4 bases, and 10 bases lay between the germline ends. The CDR3 is 14 residues long. Germline V CDR1 and CDR2: MDHEN, SYDVKM. Amplification used 60 Vbeta primers and 13 Jbeta primers. Only in-frame clones appear in the TCRdb table, and some are missing; sequencing was by immunoSEQ multiplex PCR. The sample records about 130,000 clones, around 73% being singletons. This clonotype originated in a female donor in good health and CMV-seronegative. The rearrangement joins TRBV28 to TRBJ1-2, with a tentative D call TRBD1 (5 bases). Sequenced input: PBMCs. The CDR3 nucleotides are TGTGCCAGCAGTTTATACCCAGGGTCCTATGGCTACACCTTC. Residues: CASSLYPGSYGYTF.